This T cell receptor (beta chain) was observed in a study of blood T cell repertoires in COVID-19. Study summary: There were acute and convalescent COVID-19 samples, and they came from the United States, Italy and Spain.

J lost 0 bases, V lost 3 bases, and 6 bases had no gene match. CDR1 MNHEY and CDR2 SMNVEV come from the germline V gene (reference sequence). There are 17 residues in the CDR3. Original data processing: It was from reference gene primer amplification that nucleated cell counts were estimated. Produced via immunoSEQ multiplex PCR; TCRdb's table is partial and in-frame only. V and J calls and clone size are those listed in that table; D and trimming were worked out from the DNA. The sample shows approximately 150,000 clones, 87% of them seen only once. What was sequenced was peripheral blood. This receptor was identified in an elderly man with acute or convalescent COVID-19. The chain carries TRBV27 and TRBJ2-7; TRBD2 matches 12 bases. CDR3 in DNA: TGTGCCAGCAGTTTCGCACTAGCGGGAGGAGCCTCCTACGAGCAGTACTTC. This translates into CASSFALAGGASYEQYF.